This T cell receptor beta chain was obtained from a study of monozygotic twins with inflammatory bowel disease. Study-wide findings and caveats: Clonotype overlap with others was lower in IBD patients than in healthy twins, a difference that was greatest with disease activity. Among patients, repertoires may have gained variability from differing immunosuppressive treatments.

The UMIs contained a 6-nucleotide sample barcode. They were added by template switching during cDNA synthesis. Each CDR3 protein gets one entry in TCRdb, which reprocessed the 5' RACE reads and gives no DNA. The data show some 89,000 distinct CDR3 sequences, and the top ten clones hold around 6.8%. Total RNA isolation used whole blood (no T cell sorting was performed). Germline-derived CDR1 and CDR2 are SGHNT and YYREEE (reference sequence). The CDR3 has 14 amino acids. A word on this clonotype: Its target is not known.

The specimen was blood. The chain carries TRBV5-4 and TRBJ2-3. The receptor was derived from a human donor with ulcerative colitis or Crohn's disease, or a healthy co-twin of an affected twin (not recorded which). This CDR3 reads CASSSNSGADTQYF.